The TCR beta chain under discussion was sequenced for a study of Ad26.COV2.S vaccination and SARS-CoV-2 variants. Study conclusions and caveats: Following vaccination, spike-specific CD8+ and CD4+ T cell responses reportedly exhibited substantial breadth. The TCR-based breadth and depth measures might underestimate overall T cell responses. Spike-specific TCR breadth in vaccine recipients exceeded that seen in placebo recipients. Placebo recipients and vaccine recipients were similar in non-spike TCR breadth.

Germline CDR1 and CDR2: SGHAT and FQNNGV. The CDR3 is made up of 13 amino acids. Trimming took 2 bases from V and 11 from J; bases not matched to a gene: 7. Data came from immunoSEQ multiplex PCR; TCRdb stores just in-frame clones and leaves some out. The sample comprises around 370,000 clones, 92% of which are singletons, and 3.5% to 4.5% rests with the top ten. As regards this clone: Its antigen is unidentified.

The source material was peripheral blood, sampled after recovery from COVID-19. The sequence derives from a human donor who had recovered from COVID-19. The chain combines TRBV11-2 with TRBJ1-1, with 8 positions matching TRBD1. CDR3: CASSLRPGGKAFF. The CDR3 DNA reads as TGTGCCAGCAGCTTAAGGCCAGGGGGCAAGGCTTTCTTT.